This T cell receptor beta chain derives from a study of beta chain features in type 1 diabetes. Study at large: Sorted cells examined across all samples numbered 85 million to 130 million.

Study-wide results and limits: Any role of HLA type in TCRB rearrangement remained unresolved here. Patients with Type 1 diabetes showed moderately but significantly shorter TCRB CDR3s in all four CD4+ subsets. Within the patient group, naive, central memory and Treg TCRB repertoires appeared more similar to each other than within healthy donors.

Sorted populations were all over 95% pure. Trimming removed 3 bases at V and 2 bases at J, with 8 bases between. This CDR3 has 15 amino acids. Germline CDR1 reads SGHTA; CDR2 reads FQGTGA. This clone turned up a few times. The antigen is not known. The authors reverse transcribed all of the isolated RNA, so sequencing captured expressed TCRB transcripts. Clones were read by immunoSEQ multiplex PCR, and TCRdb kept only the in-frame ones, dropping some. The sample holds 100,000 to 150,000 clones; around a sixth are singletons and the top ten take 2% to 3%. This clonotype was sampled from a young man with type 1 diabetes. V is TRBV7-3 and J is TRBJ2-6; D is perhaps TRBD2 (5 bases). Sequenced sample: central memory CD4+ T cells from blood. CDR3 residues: CASSLLAAGANVLTF. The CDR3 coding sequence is TGTGCCAGCAGCTTGCTAGCAGCTGGGGCCAACGTCCTGACTTTC.